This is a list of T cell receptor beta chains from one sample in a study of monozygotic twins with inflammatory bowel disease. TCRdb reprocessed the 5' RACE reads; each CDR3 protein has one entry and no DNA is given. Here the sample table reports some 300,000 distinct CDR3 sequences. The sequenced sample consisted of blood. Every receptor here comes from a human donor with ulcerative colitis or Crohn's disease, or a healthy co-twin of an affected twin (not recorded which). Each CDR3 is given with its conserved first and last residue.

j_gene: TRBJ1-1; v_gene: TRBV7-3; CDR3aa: CASSSQGETEAFF
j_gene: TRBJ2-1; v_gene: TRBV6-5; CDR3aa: CASSYSRDYPGNEQFF
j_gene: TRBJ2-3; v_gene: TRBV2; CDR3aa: CASSQREVGNTQYF
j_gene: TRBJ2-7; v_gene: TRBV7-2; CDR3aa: CASSLSDSSYEQYF
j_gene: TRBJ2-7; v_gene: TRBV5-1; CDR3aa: CASTESGLNYEQYF
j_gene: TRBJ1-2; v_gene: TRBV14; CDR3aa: CASSQDRKGYTF
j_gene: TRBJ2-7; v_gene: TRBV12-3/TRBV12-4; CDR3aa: CASRTNVGGKREYEQYF
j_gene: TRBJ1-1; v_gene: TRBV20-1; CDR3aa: CSASPDLNTEAFF
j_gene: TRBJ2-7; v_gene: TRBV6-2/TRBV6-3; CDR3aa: CASSYGAYYEQYF
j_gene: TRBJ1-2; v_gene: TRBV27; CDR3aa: CASSLRGQFAYGYTF
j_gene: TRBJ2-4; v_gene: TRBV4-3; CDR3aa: CASSQDLGKNIQYF
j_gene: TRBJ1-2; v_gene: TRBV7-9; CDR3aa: CASSLMAANYYGYTF
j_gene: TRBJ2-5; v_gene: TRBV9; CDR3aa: CASSVGDSETQYF
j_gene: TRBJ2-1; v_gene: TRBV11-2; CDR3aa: CASSKTSGRALSVEQFF
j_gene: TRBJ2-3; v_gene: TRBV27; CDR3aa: CASRPRHGTDTQYF
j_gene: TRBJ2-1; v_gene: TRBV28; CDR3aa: CASSPGGNNEQFF
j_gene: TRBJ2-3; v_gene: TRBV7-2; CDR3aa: CASSDNLREQYF
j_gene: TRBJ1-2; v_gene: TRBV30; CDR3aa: CAWDPGARHGYTF
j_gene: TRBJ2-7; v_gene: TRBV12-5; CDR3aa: CASGTSTSGPSSYEQYF
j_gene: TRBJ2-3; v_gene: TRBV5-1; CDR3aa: CASSLEESTDTQYF
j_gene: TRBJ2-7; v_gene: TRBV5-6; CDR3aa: CASSLGDGEQYF
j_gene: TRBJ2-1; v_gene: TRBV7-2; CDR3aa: CASSLPRDRGGNEQFF
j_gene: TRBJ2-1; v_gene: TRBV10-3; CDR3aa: CAISTGTENNEQFF
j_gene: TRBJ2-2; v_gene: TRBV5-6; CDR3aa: CASSTPGQGIGELFF
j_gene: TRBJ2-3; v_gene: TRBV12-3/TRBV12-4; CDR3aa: CASRASGTRTDTQYF
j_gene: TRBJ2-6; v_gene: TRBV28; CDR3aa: CASSEQGGANVLTF
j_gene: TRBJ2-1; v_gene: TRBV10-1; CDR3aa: CASSEQGYNEQFF
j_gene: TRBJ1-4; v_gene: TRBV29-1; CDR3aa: CSVEVTGGGKLFF
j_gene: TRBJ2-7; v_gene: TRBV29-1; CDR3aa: CSVGLRGGSYEQYF
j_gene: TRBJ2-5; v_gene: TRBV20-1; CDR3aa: CSARDYIGAGGLETQYF
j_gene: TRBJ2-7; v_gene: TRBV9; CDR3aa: CASSAAAGNTYEQYF
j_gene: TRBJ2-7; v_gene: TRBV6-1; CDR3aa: CASNPGQQGQNEQYF
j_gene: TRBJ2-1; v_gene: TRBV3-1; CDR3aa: CATTSGGAGYNEQFF
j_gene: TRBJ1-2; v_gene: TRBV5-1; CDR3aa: CASSLGPREVVGYTF
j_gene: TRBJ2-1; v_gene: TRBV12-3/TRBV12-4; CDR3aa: CASRPAPSGEQFF
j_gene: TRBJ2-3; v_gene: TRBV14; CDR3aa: CAIPIDTDTQYF
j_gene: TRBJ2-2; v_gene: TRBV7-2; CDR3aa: CASRPSTIDTGELFF
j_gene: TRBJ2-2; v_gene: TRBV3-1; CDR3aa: CASSQGSGRTRELFF